These 18 T cell receptor beta chains originate from one sample sequenced in a study of control samples from healthy donors and cancer patients. The method was immunoSEQ multiplex PCR; TCRdb's version includes in-frame clones alone and lacks a portion of them. The repertoire has roughly 100,000 clones, 83% of them found once; the top ten carry around 14%. Sequenced sample: blood. These receptors were obtained from a woman in her forties or fifties in good health.

The rearrangement uses TRBV4-1 and TRBJ2-1; 7 nucleotides line up with TRBD1. This CDR3 is built from 14 residues. CDR1 is MGHRA and CDR2 is YSYEKL in the germline V gene. With 0 bases clipped from V and 6 bases from J, the junction kept 2 bases outside the gene matches. CDR3 sequence (DNA): TGCGCCAGCAGCCAAGATGAGGGGGCCAATGAGCAGTTCTTC. This gives the protein CASSQDEGANEQFF.

The chain uses TRBV5-6 and TRBJ1-2; 7 positions match TRBD1. V was pared by 6 bases and J by 5 bases, with 13 bases of the junction left unmatched. CDR1 and CDR2 from the germline V gene are SGHDT and YYEEEE. The CDR3 extends over 15 amino acids. CDR3 bases: TGTGCCAGCACCTTTTTACCGGGACAGCTTTATGGCTACACCTTC. Its translation: CASTFLPGQLYGYTF.

The chain employs TRBV10-2 and TRBJ2-2, with 9 nucleotides matching TRBD1. The germline CDR1 and CDR2 sequences are WSHSY and SAAADI. This CDR3 is 14 amino acids long. V lost 7 bases and J lost 4; bases outside the gene matches: 4. CDR3 protein: CASIGTGFTGELFF. The CDR3 coding sequence is TGCGCCAGCATTGGGACAGGGTTCACCGGGGAGCTGTTTTTT.

This clone was detected many times. The CDR3 DNA sequence: TGTGCCAGCTCCCCGAATTCACCCCTCCACTTT. This translates into CASSPNSPLHF. V is TRBV18 and J is TRBJ1-6; D is unresolved. Trimming cost V 6 bases and J 7 bases, with 4 bases left between them. Germline V lookup: CDR1 KGHSH, CDR2 LQKENI. This CDR3 region has 11 residues.

V and J are TRBV19 and TRBJ2-3; TRBD2 might be the D (5 bases). Trimming removed 7 bases at V and 5 bases at J, with 13 bases between. CDR3 length equals 13 residues. Germline V gives CDR1 LNHDA, CDR2 SQIVND (reference sequence). Written as DNA, the CDR3 is TGTGCCAGTATTCCTCGGGGTAAAGATACGCAGTATTTT. Encoded protein: CASIPRGKDTQYF.

The chain employs TRBV28 and TRBJ2-3, with a tentative D call TRBD1 (5 bases). Germline values: CDR1 MDHEN, CDR2 SYDVKM. V lost 7 bases and J 8 bases, leaving 13 bases between the germline ends. There are 12 residues in the CDR3. CDR3: CASNLGQGTQYF. CDR3 nucleotides: TGTGCCAGCAACCTAGGTCAGGGTACGCAGTATTTT. Together with reference TRBV28 and TRBJ2-3, the CDR3 gives the full variable domain: DVKVTQSSRYLVKRTGEKVFLECVQDMDHENMFWYRQDPGLGLRLIYFSYDVKMKEKGDIPEGYSVSREKKERFSLILESASTNQTSMYLCASNLGQGTQYFGPGTRLTVL.

V usage is TRBV18 and J usage is TRBJ1-2, with 10 bases fitting TRBD1. Germline lookup yields CDR1 KGHSH and CDR2 LQKENI. The CDR3 consists of 14 residues. The V and J ends lost 6 bases and 5 bases, in that order; junction bases with no gene match: 6. DNA for the CDR3: TGTGCCAGCTCGCCCGGGACAGGGGATTATGGCTACACCTTC. Translation gives CASSPGTGDYGYTF.

This chain connects TRBV6-4 to TRBJ2-1; tentative D call: TRBD2 (5 bases). Germline values: CDR1 MRHNA, CDR2 SNTAGT. Trimming cost V 9 bases and J 0 bases, with 6 bases left between them. The CDR3 covers 12 residues. CDR3 coding DNA: TGTGCCAGTCGGGACTCCTACAATGAGCAGTTCTTC. As protein: CASRDSYNEQFF.

The CDR3 spells CATQSTAGTQETQYF. CDR3 sequence (DNA): TGTGCCACCCAAAGTACCGCAGGGACCCAAGAGACCCAGTACTTC. The gene calls are TRBV2 and TRBJ2-5; either TRBD1 or TRBD2 may supply D (5 bases each). The CDR3 contains 15 residues. V dropped 10 bases and J dropped 1 base, with 19 bases sitting between them. The germline V gene encodes CDR1 SNHLY and CDR2 FYNNEI.

The chain couples TRBV7-9 to TRBJ1-1, with TRBD1 as a possible D gene (5 bases). Germline CDR1 and CDR2: SEHNR and FQNEAQ (reference sequence). V lost 1 base, J lost 0 bases, and 6 bases lay in between. This CDR3 is built from 14 residues. The CDR3 sequence: CASSLDRLNTEAFF. The CDR3 DNA follows: TGTGCCAGCAGCTTAGACAGGTTGAACACTGAAGCTTTCTTT. The whole variable domain, filled in from reference TRBV7-9 and TRBJ1-1, reads DTGVSQNPRHKITKRGQNVTFRCDPISEHNRLYWYRQTLGQGPEFLTYFQNEAQLEKSRLLSDRFSAERPKGSFSTLEIQRTEQGDSAMYLCASSLDRLNTEAFFGQGTRLTVV.

The DNA of the CDR3 is TGTGCCAGCTTCCTAGGGGGCGCGGACACTGAAGCTTTCTTT. Translation gives CASFLGGADTEAFF. The chain combines TRBV19 with TRBJ1-1, with 7 nucleotides matching TRBD1. This CDR3 has 14 residues. Germline values: CDR1 LNHDA, CDR2 SQIVND (reference sequence). The V gene end was trimmed by 9 bases and the J gene end by 3 bases; junction bases not matched to a gene: 10.

The chain combines TRBV19 with TRBJ1-1; the match to TRBD1 covers 7 bases. The trim removed 9 bases at V and 0 bases at J, leaving 10 bases unmatched. CDR1 is LNHDA and CDR2 is SQIVND in the germline V gene (reference sequence). The CDR3 spans 15 residues. The CDR3 DNA is TGTGCCAGCACTGGGACAGCCTTAATGAACACTGAAGCTTTCTTT. This codes for CASTGTALMNTEAFF.

The V gene is TRBV6-2 or TRBV6-3, the J gene TRBJ2-7, with TRBD2 matching 11 bases. The junction had 5 bases not matched to a gene; V was cut back by 6 bases and J by 1 base. There are 15 residues in the CDR3. Germline V gene sequence: CDR1 MNHEY, CDR2 SVGEGT. The CDR3, as DNA: TGTGCCAGCAGCCTACTAGCGGGGGCTTCCTACGAGCAGTACTTC. It specifies CASSLLAGASYEQYF.

The gene calls are TRBV5-1 and TRBJ2-7, with D perhaps matching TRBD1 (6 bases). There are 13 residues in the CDR3. CDR1 and CDR2 (germline): SGHRS, YFSETQ. Trimming took off 4 bases at V and 5 bases at J, with 13 bases between the two ends. CDR3 residues: CASSLNRVHEQYF. Written as DNA, the CDR3 is TGCGCCAGCAGCCTAAACAGGGTCCACGAGCAGTACTTC.

This chain uses TRBV7-8 with TRBJ2-1; no clear D. Per the germline V gene, CDR1 is SGHVS and CDR2 is FQNEAQ. V lost 3 bases to trimming and J lost 0 bases, with 12 bases between them. The CDR3 runs to 16 residues. CDR3 region: CASSLKQRSSYNEQFF. CDR3 bases: TGTGCCAGCAGCTTGAAACAGCGCAGCTCCTACAATGAGCAGTTCTTC.

The chain is built from TRBV6-5 and TRBJ1-1, with 9 bases matching TRBD1. CDR1 is MNHEY, CDR2 SVGAGI, per germline. This CDR3 comprises 15 residues. V was pared by 6 bases and J by 2 bases, with 7 bases of the junction left unmatched. The CDR3 DNA sequence: TGTGCCAGCAGGGACATGGGACAGGGAAACACTGAAGCTTTCTTT. It codes for CASRDMGQGNTEAFF.

The V gene is TRBV19, the J gene TRBJ2-7; perhaps TRBD1 as D (5 bases). V shed 4 bases and J shed 2 bases, with 6 bases lying between them. Germline CDR1 and CDR2: LNHDA and SQIVND (reference sequence). This CDR3 is 12 amino acids long. The chain's CDR3 is CASSKGTYEQYF. In DNA form, the CDR3 reads TGTGCCAGTAGTAAGGGGACCTACGAGCAGTACTTC.

The rearrangement links TRBV5-1 to TRBJ1-3; D uncertain. Trimming removed 0 bases from V and 4 bases from J, with 11 bases in between. The germline V gene encodes CDR1 SGHRS and CDR2 YFSETQ. The CDR3 covers 15 residues. The CDR3 coding sequence is TGCGCCAGCAGCTTGGCCGGCAGCCAGGGAAACACCATATATTTT. Translation: CASSLAGSQGNTIYF. The full variable domain, rest sourced from reference TRBV5-1 and TRBJ1-3, is KAGVTQTPRYLIKTRGQQVTLSCSPISGHRSVSWYQQTPGQGLQFLFEYFSETQRNKGNFPGRFSGRQFSNSRSEMNVSTLELGDSALYLCASSLAGSQGNTIYFGEGSWLTVV.